Below, 8 T cell receptor beta chains from the same sample are listed, as sequenced in a study of T cell responses to AZD1222 COVID-19 vaccine. Profiling relied on immunoSEQ multiplex PCR, and the TCRdb table lists in-frame clones only, not all of them. The sample consists of about 82,000 clones, 87% of them appearing once. The sequencing used peripheral blood, collected 28 days after the second AZD1222 dose. These TCRs come from an adult who received the AZD1222 COVID-19 vaccine.

This clone has a single count. This chain links TRBV4-3 with TRBJ1-2; perhaps TRBD1 as D (5 bases). Germline CDR1 LGHNA, CDR2 YSLEER. The CDR3 runs to 14 residues. V gave up 1 base and J gave up 7 bases, with 13 bases separating them. The CDR3 loop reads CASSQGSGLGGYTF. The CDR3 region has the DNA TGCGCCAGCAGCCAAGGTTCGGGGCTGGGTGGCTACACCTTC.

This clone was counted a few times. The chain carries TRBV7-2 and TRBJ1-2; 10 positions match TRBD1. The CDR3 length is 13 residues. Germline CDR1 and CDR2: SGHTA and FQGNSA. The V segment lost 3 bases and the J segment 6 bases; nucleotides outside the gene matches: 1. The CDR3 nucleotides are TGTGCCAGCAGCTTCGGGACAGGGGATGGCTACACCTTC. Its protein is CASSFGTGDGYTF.

The chain links TRBV28 to TRBJ1-5; 10 bases map to TRBD1. Losses at the gene ends were 6 bases for V and 3 bases for J; bases not matched to a gene: 5. The germline gives CDR1 MDHEN, CDR2 SYDVKM. This CDR3 comprises 15 residues. The CDR3, as DNA: TGTGCCAGCAGGCCGGGACAGGGGCCCAATCAGCCCCAGCATTTT. This encodes CASRPGQGPNQPQHF.

The J gene is TRBJ1-1, the V gene TRBV7-2; D is possibly TRBD1 (5 bases). This CDR3 spans 15 amino acids. V was shortened by 5 bases and J by 1 base, with 14 bases between the two germline ends. Germline CDR1 SGHTA, CDR2 FQGNSA. The CDR3 is CASSPRRQPNTEAFF. The CDR3 DNA follows: TGTGCCAGCAGCCCCAGGAGACAGCCGAACACTGAAGCTTTCTTT.

The chain joins TRBV12-2 to TRBJ1-3; the table's D call TRBD1 went unverified against the DNA. TRBV12-2 is a recognized pseudogene. The CDR3 has 18 amino acids. The CDR3 coding sequence is TGTGCAAGTCGCATCAGACACCCGTCATTTATCTCTGGAAACACCATATATTTT. It encodes CASRIRHPSFISGNTIYF.

This chain uses TRBV11-2 with TRBJ1-4; D ambiguous. The CDR3 is 13 amino acids. Germline V gene sequence: CDR1 SGHAT, CDR2 FQNNGV. V was pared by 1 base and J by 3 bases, with 3 bases between. CDR3 residues: CASSLGPNEKLFF. DNA for the CDR3: TGTGCCAGCAGCTTAGGCCCTAATGAAAAACTGTTTTTT.

V and J are TRBV7-3 and TRBJ2-7; TRBD1 aligns across 8 bases. This CDR3 is 14 amino acids long. V shed 2 bases and J 6 bases; nucleotides not matched to a gene: 6. Per the germline V gene, CDR1 is SGHTA and CDR2 is FQGTGA. CDR3 region: CASSLAQGTGEQYF. CDR3 in DNA: TGTGCCAGCAGCTTAGCCCAGGGGACAGGCGAGCAGTACTTC.

This clone has more than one count but fewer than ten. V gene TRBV30 combines with J gene TRBJ2-1; 7 bases align to TRBD2. The ends lost 2 bases at V and 0 bases at J; junction bases unmatched: 4. There are 15 residues in the CDR3. Germline CDR1 and CDR2: GTSNPN and SVGIG (reference sequence). CDR3 sequence reads: CAWSLGTTSYNEQFF. In DNA, the CDR3 is TGTGCCTGGAGTTTAGGGACTACCTCCTACAATGAGCAGTTCTTC.